Each of the 17 T cell receptor beta chains below was sequenced from the same sample in a study of cytomegalovirus exposure and HLA in healthy donors. PCR was performed using 60 Vbeta and 13 Jbeta primers. TCRdb keeps only in-frame clones here, not all; method: immunoSEQ multiplex PCR. The sample records 150,000 to 200,000 clones, approximately 80% being singletons. Sequenced sample: PBMCs. Source of these receptors: a woman aged 40 to 55 in good health and CMV-seronegative.

A remark on this clone: Relative to the germline gene, one junction end is altered; a read error may explain this. The genes are TRBV11-2 and TRBJ1-6; D possibly corresponds to TRBD1 (5 bases). CDR1 is SGHAT, CDR2 FQNNGV, per germline. The CDR3 runs 14 residues. The CDR3, as DNA: TGTACCAGCAGCTTAGCCAGGACAAATTCACCCCTCCACTTT. Translating gives CTSSLARTNSPLHF.

The V call is TRBV2, the J call TRBJ1-5, with D tentatively TRBD1 (5 bases). Per germline, CDR1 SNHLY and CDR2 FYNNEI. This CDR3 contains 13 residues. V gave up 7 bases and J gave up 5 bases, with 12 bases separating them. The DNA for the CDR3 is TGTGCCAGCAACGGCAGGGAGGATCAGCCCCAGCATTTT. This translates into CASNGREDQPQHF.

The rearrangement joins TRBV19 to TRBJ1-2; 9 nucleotides match TRBD1. This CDR3 is built from 14 residues. Germline V lookup: CDR1 LNHDA, CDR2 SQIVND (reference sequence). V was pared by 4 bases and J by 6 bases, with 6 bases of the junction left unmatched. CDR3 protein: CASSTPGQGNGYTF. CDR3 nucleotides: TGTGCCAGTAGTACTCCGGGACAGGGAAATGGCTACACCTTC.

The V gene is TRBV9, the J gene TRBJ2-5, with D possibly being TRBD2 (6 bases). Germline V CDR1 and CDR2: SGDLS, YYNGEE. Trimming cost V 4 bases and J 4 bases, with 14 bases left between them. The CDR3 has 14 amino acids. CDR3 nucleotide sequence: TGTGCCAGCAGCCAGGGACTTGAGAGAGAGACCCAGTACTTC. It encodes CASSQGLERETQYF.

The chain combines TRBV6-5 with TRBJ1-1; D is undetermined. Germline lookup yields CDR1 MNHEY and CDR2 SVGAGI. Deletions cut 3 bases from V and 6 bases from J, with 11 bases between. The length of the CDR3 is 13 residues. This CDR3 reads CASSYTGWAEAFF. CDR3 nucleotide sequence: TGTGCCAGCAGTTATACGGGGTGGGCTGAAGCTTTCTTT.

The CDR3 sequence is CASIPLRGTYGYTF. In DNA, the CDR3 is TGTGCCAGCATCCCCTTGCGGGGTACCTATGGCTACACCTTC. The chain couples TRBV27 to TRBJ1-2, with D uncertain. V was shortened by 7 bases and J by 4 bases, with 16 bases between the two germline ends. CDR1 is MNHEY, CDR2 SMNVEV, per germline (reference sequence). This CDR3 comprises 14 residues.

The genes are TRBV13 and TRBJ2-3; D is perhaps TRBD2 (5 bases). Per germline, CDR1 PRHDT and CDR2 FYEKMQ (reference sequence). The CDR3 runs 17 residues. Trimming removed 4 bases from V and 0 bases from J, with 17 bases in between. The CDR3: CASSSYFTRASTDTQYF. CDR3 coding DNA: TGTGCCAGCAGCTCCTACTTCACTAGGGCTAGCACAGATACGCAGTATTTT.

The chain employs TRBV2 and TRBJ1-5, with a possible D match to TRBD1 (6 bases). This CDR3 is built from 12 residues. Deletions cut 6 bases from V and 9 bases from J, with 12 bases between. The germline CDR1 and CDR2 sequences are SNHLY and FYNNEI. This chain's CDR3 is CASRKQGSPQHF. CDR3 DNA: TGTGCCAGCAGGAAACAGGGTTCGCCCCAGCATTTT.

The chain couples TRBV7-2 to TRBJ2-2; 8 bases fit TRBD2. Germline V gene data show CDR1 as SGHTA and CDR2 as FQGNSA. Losses at the gene ends were 7 bases for V and 7 bases for J; bases not matched to a gene: 11. This CDR3 is built from 15 residues. The CDR3 sequence: CASTPPGTRDGELFF. The CDR3 region has the DNA TGTGCCAGCACCCCACCCGGGACTAGGGACGGGGAGCTGTTTTTT.

V and J are TRBV19 and TRBJ1-5; TRBD1 agrees at 8 bases. CDR3 size: 19 residues. The V gene's germline CDR1 is LNHDA and CDR2 SQIVND (reference sequence). The V and J ends lost 5 bases and 0 bases, in that order; junction bases with no gene match: 15. CDR3 in amino acids: CASSPRVRTGLYSNQPQHF. Here the CDR3 DNA reads TGTGCCAGTAGTCCTCGTGTACGGACAGGGCTATATAGCAATCAGCCCCAGCATTTT.

V is TRBV18 and J is TRBJ2-4, with TRBD1 as a possible D gene (5 bases). The length of the CDR3 is 16 residues. CDR1 and CDR2 (germline): KGHSH, LQKENI. The V and J ends lost 0 bases and 0 bases respectively, with 9 bases between them. DNA for the CDR3: TGTGCCAGCTCACCACCCTCTACAGGAGCCAAAAACATTCAGTACTTC. It yields the protein CASSPPSTGAKNIQYF.

The rearrangement uses TRBV13 and TRBJ2-1; a possible D gene is TRBD1 (6 bases). Germline assignment: CDR1 PRHDT and CDR2 FYEKMQ (reference sequence). V shed 5 bases and J shed 7 bases, with 9 bases lying between them. The CDR3 covers 12 residues. CDR3 region: CASSKGGNEQFF. CDR3 coding DNA: TGTGCCAGCAGCAAAGGGGGTAATGAGCAGTTCTTC.

V is TRBV4-3 and J is TRBJ2-3; 8 bases align to TRBD1. The CDR3 contains 17 residues. Germline V gives CDR1 LGHNA, CDR2 YSLEER. Losses at the gene ends were 0 bases for V and 5 bases for J; bases not matched to a gene: 10. In DNA, the CDR3 is TGCGCCAGCAGCCAAGATAACAGGCAGGGGGCGCAAGATACGCAGTATTTT. Amino acid sequence: CASSQDNRQGAQDTQYF.

The chain carries TRBV28 and TRBJ2-1; TRBD2 agrees at 10 bases. CDR1 is MDHEN and CDR2 is SYDVKM in the germline V gene. The V gene end was trimmed by 1 base and the J gene end by 0 bases; junction bases not matched to a gene: 6. The CDR3 runs to 18 residues. The DNA of the CDR3 is TGTGCCAGCAGTTTATTTGGTAGCGGGAGGTACTCCTACAATGAGCAGTTCTTC. It translates to CASSLFGSGRYSYNEQFF.

The rearrangement joins TRBV5-6 to TRBJ1-2; possible D gene TRBD1, 6 bases. Trimming took 2 bases from V and 3 from J, leaving 11 bases between them. CDR1 SGHDT and CDR2 YYEEEE come from the germline V gene. The CDR3 covers 14 residues. The CDR3 loop is CASSLQGSDYGYTF. As DNA, the CDR3 is TGTGCCAGCAGCTTACAGGGTAGTGACTATGGCTACACCTTC.

This rearrangement joins TRBV10-1 to TRBJ2-1; possible D gene TRBD2, 6 bases. Trimming took off 6 bases at V and 6 bases at J, with 9 bases between the two ends. This CDR3 comprises 12 residues. CDR1 and CDR2 (germline): WNHNN, SYGVQD (reference sequence). This CDR3 reads CASSRDSNEQFF. In DNA form, the CDR3 reads TGCGCCAGCAGCCGGGACTCCAATGAGCAGTTCTTC.

V and J are TRBV28 and TRBJ1-2; the D is unclear. This CDR3 has 14 amino acids. Germline V lookup: CDR1 MDHEN, CDR2 SYDVKM. V lost 1 base and J 4 bases, leaving 10 bases between the germline ends. The CDR3 loop is CASSLSAEIYGYTF. The CDR3 DNA is TGTGCCAGCAGTTTATCTGCGGAAATCTATGGCTACACCTTC.